One and the same sample provided the 28 T cell receptor beta chains below, sequenced in a study of T cells after yellow fever vaccination. TCRdb used MiXCR to reprocess the 5' RACE reads, holding one entry per CDR3 protein. The sample has some 400,000 distinct CDR3 sequences, around 20% seen once; the top ten hold roughly a sixth. This sample comprised PBMCs, obtained before the yellow fever booster vaccination. Every receptor here comes from a man younger than 35 who received the YFV17D yellow fever vaccine.

This clonotype has just a few counts. The rearrangement joins TRBV10-3 to TRBJ2-7, with D tentatively TRBD2 (6 bases). Trimming cost V 6 bases and J 0 bases, with 15 bases left between them. Germline values: CDR1 ENHRY, CDR2 SYGVKD. The CDR3 runs 15 residues. In DNA form, the CDR3 reads TGTGCCATCAGGGCTAGCGCTATGAGCTCCTACGAGCAGTACTTC. The encoded protein is CAIRASAMSSYEQYF.

This clonotype showed up just a few times. This rearrangement joins TRBV11-2 to TRBJ2-7, with a tentative D call TRBD2 (7 bases). V was shortened by 7 bases and J by 4 bases, with 23 bases between the two germline ends. The CDR3 has 16 residues. Germline CDR1 is SGHAT and CDR2 is FQNNGV. In DNA form, the CDR3 reads TGTGCCAGCACCCCCTCGGGGGGCTTACGCGGATACGAGCAGTACTTC. Its translation is CASTPSGGLRGYEQYF.

This clonotype has a handful of counts. The chain is built from TRBV4-1 and TRBJ2-2; TRBD1 matches 9 bases. V lost 4 bases, J lost 3 bases, and 3 bases stayed unmatched. From germline, CDR1 is MGHRA and CDR2 YSYEKL. CDR3 length: 15 residues. The DNA of the CDR3 is TGCGCCAGCAGCCGATGGACAGGGGACACCGGGGAGCTGTTTTTT. Residues: CASSRWTGDTGELFF.

The genes are TRBV7-6 and TRBJ1-1; D might be TRBD1 (5 bases). Germline V lookup: CDR1 SGHVS, CDR2 FNYEAQ. This CDR3 has 13 residues. The germline V and J ends were trimmed by 8 bases and 1 base, with 11 bases remaining between them. In nucleotides, the CDR3 is TGTGCCAGCGTGACCGGGGCGAACACTGAAGCTTTCTTT. Encoded protein: CASVTGANTEAFF.

The table lists this clonotype with a few counts. The rearrangement joins TRBV12-3 or TRBV12-4 to TRBJ2-7; a possible D gene is TRBD1 (6 bases). This CDR3 is 15 amino acids long. Trimming removed 6 bases from V and 2 bases from J, with 17 bases in between. CDR3 sequence: CASSPGMPGAYEQYF. CDR3 DNA sequence: TGTGCCAGCAGCCCTGGGATGCCAGGGGCCTACGAGCAGTACTTC.

This clonotype was counted only a few times. V gene TRBV7-2 combines with J gene TRBJ2-7; D assignment may be TRBD1 or TRBD2 (5 bases each). Trimming shortened V by 3 bases and J by 4 bases, and 13 bases separated the two germline ends. This CDR3 has 14 residues. Germline lookup yields CDR1 SGHTA and CDR2 FQGNSA. The CDR3 spells CASSLGPRTYEQYV. Here the CDR3 DNA reads TGTGCCAGCAGCTTGGGACCAAGAACGTACGAGCAGTACGTC.

The chain uses TRBV29-1 and TRBJ2-1, with 9 bases aligning to TRBD1. Germline loops: CDR1 SQVTM, CDR2 ANQGSEA. This CDR3 spans 13 amino acids. With V trimmed by 6 bases and J by 7 bases, 7 bases remained unmatched. In DNA, the CDR3 is TGCAGCGTGGACAGGGGACTATGGAATGAGCAGTTCTTC. Translating gives CSVDRGLWNEQFF.

Only a few counts were recorded for this clonotype. This sequence joins TRBV6-5 and TRBJ1-1, with D possibly TRBD1 on 5 matching bases. Germline V gives CDR1 MNHEY, CDR2 SVGAGI. The CDR3 has 14 amino acids. Trimming pared 7 bases from V and 4 bases from J, leaving 16 bases between. The CDR3 sequence is CASIPLGTPTEAFF. DNA for the CDR3: TGTGCCAGCATTCCCCTCGGGACCCCCACTGAAGCTTTCTTT.

The chain combines TRBV12-3 or TRBV12-4 with TRBJ2-7; D assignment may be TRBD1 or TRBD2 (6 bases each). V lost 5 bases and J 3 bases, leaving 17 bases between the germline ends. CDR3 length: 15 amino acids. CDR3 DNA: TGTGCCAGCAGTACAAGGAGGGGGTCGGACTACGAGCAGTACTTC. Its translation is CASSTRRGSDYEQYF.

This clonotype was counted between two and nine times. The J gene is TRBJ1-2, the V gene TRBV7-2; 10 bases fit TRBD1. Trimming took 3 bases from V and 7 from J; bases not matched to a gene: 2. Germline CDR1 SGHTA, CDR2 FQGNSA. This CDR3 region has 13 residues. The CDR3 nucleotides are TGTGCCAGCAGCTTCCGACAGGGGGCTGGCTACACCTTC. The encoded protein is CASSFRQGAGYTF.

This clonotype was seen a handful of times. V and J are TRBV5-1 and TRBJ1-6; 8 bases match TRBD1. The germline CDR1 and CDR2 sequences are SGHRS and YFSETQ. The CDR3 spans 15 residues. V was pared by 0 bases and J by 8 bases, with 4 bases of the junction left unmatched. The CDR3 DNA sequence: TGCGCCAGCAGCTTGGGTCCAGGGGGCGATTCACCCCTCCACTTT. Amino acid sequence: CASSLGPGGDSPLHF.

This clonotype came up many times. The V call is TRBV25-1, the J call TRBJ2-3; D possibly corresponds to TRBD2 (7 bases). CDR1 is MGHDK, CDR2 SYGVNS, per germline. Trimming removed 3 bases at V and 2 bases at J, with 12 bases between. The CDR3 totals 15 residues. The CDR3 reads CASSDGGQVTDTQYF. The CDR3 DNA reads as TGTGCCAGCAGTGACGGGGGGCAGGTCACAGATACGCAGTATTTT.

The rearrangement joins TRBV12-3 or TRBV12-4 to TRBJ2-2; TRBD2 agrees at 7 bases. This CDR3 has 13 residues. V lost 7 bases and J lost 5; bases outside the gene matches: 4. CDR3: CASTQGGTGELFF. In DNA, the CDR3 is TGTGCCAGCACGCAGGGAGGGACCGGGGAGCTGTTTTTT.

The chain has TRBV11-2 and TRBJ2-7, with TRBD1 matching 7 bases. The germline V gene encodes CDR1 SGHAT and CDR2 FQNNGV. The CDR3 length is 16 residues. V trimming: 5 bases; J trimming: 2 bases; junction bases outside the gene matches: 12. The CDR3 coding sequence is TGTGCCAGCAGCACCGAACTCCGGGACAGAGCCTACGAGCAGTACTTC. This gives the protein CASSTELRDRAYEQYF.

This clonotype was observed a single time. The chain couples TRBV2 to TRBJ1-5; D unresolved. V lost 5 bases, J lost 6 bases, and 11 bases lay in between. This CDR3 is built from 13 residues. Looked up from germline, CDR1 is SNHLY and CDR2 is FYNNEI. CDR3 DNA: TGTGCCAGCAGTAAATCTGACGGTCAGCCCCAGCATTTT. It encodes CASSKSDGQPQHF.

The V and J genes are TRBV10-3 and TRBJ2-5; D may be TRBD2 (6 bases). The V gene lost 1 base and the J gene lost 5 bases, with 17 bases spanning the gap. This CDR3 comprises 16 residues. Germline CDR1 and CDR2: ENHRY and SYGVKD. CDR3 sequence: CAISEFLGGAQETQYF. The CDR3 nucleotides read TGTGCCATCAGTGAGTTTCTTGGCGGGGCCCAGGAGACCCAGTACTTC.

A few counts support this clonotype. The gene calls are TRBV4-2 and TRBJ2-3, with TRBD2 matching 12 bases. V lost 1 base, J lost 6 bases, and 8 bases stayed unmatched. This CDR3 region has 17 residues. The germline V gene has CDR1 LGHNA and CDR2 YNFKEQ. This CDR3 is CASSQGLAGGSGDTQYF. CDR3 DNA: TGTGCCAGCAGCCAAGGTCTAGCGGGGGGGTCCGGGGATACGCAGTATTTT.

This clonotype has just a few counts. V is TRBV13 and J is TRBJ2-1, with 11 positions matching TRBD2. This CDR3 comprises 16 residues. The V gene end was trimmed by 5 bases and the J gene end by 7 bases; junction bases not matched to a gene: 10. The V gene's germline CDR1 is PRHDT and CDR2 FYEKMQ (reference sequence). The CDR3 here is CASSRSTSGGRNEQFF. DNA for the CDR3: TGTGCCAGCAGCCGGAGTACTAGCGGGGGAAGGAATGAGCAGTTCTTC.

This clonotype turned up a few times. The rearrangement links TRBV12-3 or TRBV12-4 to TRBJ1-2; D is unclear. This CDR3 has 13 amino acids. V was trimmed by 6 bases and J by 8 bases, leaving 16 bases between them. The DNA of the CDR3 is TGTGCCAGCAGCCCCCGACGGATTGAGGGCTACACCTTC. It specifies CASSPRRIEGYTF.

This chain joins TRBV5-1 and TRBJ1-2; D is ambiguous. The V gene lost 4 bases and the J gene lost 1 base, with 11 bases spanning the gap. This CDR3 contains 14 residues. Germline lookup yields CDR1 SGHRS and CDR2 YFSETQ. In DNA form, the CDR3 reads TGCGCCAGCAGCCCCCCGACGGATAACTATGGCTACACCTTC. Protein sequence: CASSPPTDNYGYTF.

The V gene is TRBV18, the J gene TRBJ2-7; 8 bases align to TRBD1. The CDR3 contains 15 residues. Per the germline V gene, CDR1 is KGHSH and CDR2 is LQKENI. V lost 3 bases and J lost 5; bases outside the gene matches: 9. CDR3 coding DNA: TGTGCCAGCTCACCCGCCGGACAGGGAGGTAACGAGCAGTACTTC. Amino acids: CASSPAGQGGNEQYF. The whole variable domain, remainder taken from reference TRBV18 and TRBJ2-7, is NAGVMQNPRHLVRRRGQEARLRCSPMKGHSHVYWYRQLPEEGLKFMVYLQKENIIDESGMPKERFSAEFPKEGPSILRIQQVVRGDSAAYFCASSPAGQGGNEQYFGPGTRLTVT.

J is TRBJ1-4 and V is TRBV20-1, with unresolved D. From germline, CDR1 is DFQATT and CDR2 SNEGSKA (reference sequence). This CDR3 is 12 amino acids long. V was shortened by 3 bases and J by 8 bases, with 10 bases between the two germline ends. DNA of the CDR3: TGCAGTGCTAGTACAGAGTGGGAAAAACTGTTTTTT. Encoded protein: CSASTEWEKLFF.

This rearrangement joins TRBV18 to TRBJ2-1; 9 bases align to TRBD1. V shed 3 bases, J shed 6 bases, and the junction held 3 bases outside the gene matches. Germline V gives CDR1 KGHSH, CDR2 LQKENI. This CDR3 is 14 amino acids long. The CDR3 reads CASSPSDRGNEQFF. The DNA of the CDR3 is TGTGCCAGCTCACCCTCGGACAGGGGCAATGAGCAGTTCTTC.

The rearrangement links TRBV20-1 to TRBJ2-2; D is unresolved. This CDR3 contains 13 residues. Trimming left V 5 bases short and J 4 bases short, with 11 bases between. The germline V gene encodes CDR1 DFQATT and CDR2 SNEGSKA (reference sequence). As DNA, the CDR3 is TGCAGTGCTCCGAGACCGGGCACCGGGGAGCTGTTTTTT. Its protein product is CSAPRPGTGELFF.

In this sample, this clonotype turned up a few times. The CDR3 region is CASSFQGGDQPQHF. In DNA, the CDR3 is TGTGCCAGCAGTTTCCAGGGGGGGGATCAGCCCCAGCATTTT. This chain connects TRBV12-3 or TRBV12-4 to TRBJ1-5, with TRBD1 identical over 7 bases. Trimming removed 3 bases from V and 5 bases from J; junction bases left unmatched: 4. CDR3 length: 14 amino acids.

This clonotype was counted only a few times. This chain links TRBV10-1 with TRBJ2-3; D tentatively fits TRBD1 or TRBD2 (6 bases each). The CDR3 consists of 15 residues. V lost 6 bases to trimming and J lost 9 bases, with 22 bases between them. Germline values: CDR1 WNHNN, CDR2 SYGVQD (reference sequence). CDR3 region: CASSSGTTGVQTQYF. CDR3 nucleotide sequence: TGCGCCAGCAGCTCGGGGACAACGGGGGTTCAGACGCAGTATTTT.

This clonotype was detected ten times or more. The chain has TRBV7-9 and TRBJ1-2; 8 nucleotides align to TRBD1. Germline CDR1 is SEHNR and CDR2 is FQNEAQ (reference sequence). The length of the CDR3 is 14 residues. V lost 5 bases, J lost 3 bases, and 5 bases stayed unmatched. CDR3 DNA: TGTGCCAGCAGCCCCGGACAGGGTCACTATGGCTACACCTTC. This gives the protein CASSPGQGHYGYTF.

V usage is TRBV29-1 and J usage is TRBJ2-7, with TRBD1 as a possible D gene (6 bases). Germline V gene sequence: CDR1 SQVTM, CDR2 ANQGSEA. V lost 4 bases to trimming and J lost 1 base, with 11 bases between them. The CDR3 has 13 amino acids. CDR3 amino acids: CSVVGAPSYEQYF. CDR3 in DNA: TGCAGCGTTGTGGGGGCACCTTCCTACGAGCAGTACTTC.